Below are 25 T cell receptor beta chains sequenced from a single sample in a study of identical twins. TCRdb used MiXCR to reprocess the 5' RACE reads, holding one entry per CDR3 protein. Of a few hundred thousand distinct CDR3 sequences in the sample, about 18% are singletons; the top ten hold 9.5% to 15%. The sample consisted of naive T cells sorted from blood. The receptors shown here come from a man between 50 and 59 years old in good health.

The CDR3 here is CSARVGGSQETQYF. DNA of the CDR3: TGCAGTGCTAGAGTCGGGGGAAGCCAAGAGACCCAGTACTTC. The chain links TRBV20-1 to TRBJ2-5, with a tentative D call TRBD2 (6 bases). The CDR3 spans 14 residues. The germline CDR1 and CDR2 sequences are DFQATT and SNEGSKA (reference sequence). Trimming shortened V by 1 base and J by 1 base, and 10 bases separated the two germline ends.

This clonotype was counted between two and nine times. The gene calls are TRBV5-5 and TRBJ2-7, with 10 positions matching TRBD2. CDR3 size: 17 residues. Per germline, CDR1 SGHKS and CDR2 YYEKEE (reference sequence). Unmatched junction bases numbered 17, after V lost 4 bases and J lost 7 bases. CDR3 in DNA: TGTGCCAGCAGCCCTACCGGGGGAGCGGGAGGGCCTGGAGAGCAGTACTTC. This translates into CASSPTGGAGGPGEQYF.

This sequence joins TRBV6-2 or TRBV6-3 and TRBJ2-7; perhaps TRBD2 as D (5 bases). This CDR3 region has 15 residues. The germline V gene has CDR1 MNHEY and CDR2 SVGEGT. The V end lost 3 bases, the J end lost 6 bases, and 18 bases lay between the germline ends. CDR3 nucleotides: TGTGCCAGCAGTTATCCGGCGGGTTCCCCTCCCGAGCAGTACTTC. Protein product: CASSYPAGSPPEQYF.

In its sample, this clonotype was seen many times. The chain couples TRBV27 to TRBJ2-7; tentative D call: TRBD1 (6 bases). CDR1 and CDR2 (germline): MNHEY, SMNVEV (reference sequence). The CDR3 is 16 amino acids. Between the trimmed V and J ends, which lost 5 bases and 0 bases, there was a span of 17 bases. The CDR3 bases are TGTGCCAGCAGTACTGCCCCCGACAGGAGCTCCTACGAGCAGTACTTC. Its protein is CASSTAPDRSSYEQYF.

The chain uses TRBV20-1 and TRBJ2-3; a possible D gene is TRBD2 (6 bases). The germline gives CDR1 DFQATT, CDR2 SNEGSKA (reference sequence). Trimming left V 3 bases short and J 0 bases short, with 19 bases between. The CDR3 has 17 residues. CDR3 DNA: TGCAGTGCTAGGTCCATTATAGCGGTTTTAAGCACAGATACGCAGTATTTT. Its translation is CSARSIIAVLSTDTQYF.

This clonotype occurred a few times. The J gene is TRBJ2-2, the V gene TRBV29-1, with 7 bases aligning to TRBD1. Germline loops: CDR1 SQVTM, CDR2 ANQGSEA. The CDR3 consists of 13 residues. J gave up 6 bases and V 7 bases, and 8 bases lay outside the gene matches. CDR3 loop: CSANDRVAGELFF. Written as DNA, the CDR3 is TGCAGCGCCAACGACAGGGTCGCCGGGGAGCTGTTTTTT.

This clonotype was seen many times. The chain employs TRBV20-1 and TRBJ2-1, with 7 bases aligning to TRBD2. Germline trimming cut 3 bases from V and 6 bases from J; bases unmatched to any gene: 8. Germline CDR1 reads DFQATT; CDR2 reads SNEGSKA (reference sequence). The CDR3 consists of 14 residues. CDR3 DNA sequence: TGCAGTGCTAGTGGGGGGAGGGCCGCCAATGAGCAGTTCTTC. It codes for CSASGGRAANEQFF.

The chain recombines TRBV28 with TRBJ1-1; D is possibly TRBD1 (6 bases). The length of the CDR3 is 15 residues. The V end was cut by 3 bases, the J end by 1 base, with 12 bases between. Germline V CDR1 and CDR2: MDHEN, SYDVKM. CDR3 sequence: CASSFPGTSNTEAFF. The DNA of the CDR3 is TGTGCCAGCAGTTTCCCTGGGACATCGAACACTGAAGCTTTCTTT.

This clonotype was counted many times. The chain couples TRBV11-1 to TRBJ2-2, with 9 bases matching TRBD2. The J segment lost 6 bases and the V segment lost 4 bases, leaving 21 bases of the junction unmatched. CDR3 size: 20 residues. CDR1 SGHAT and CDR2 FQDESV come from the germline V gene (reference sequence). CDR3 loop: CASSSYPRLAARSVSGELFF. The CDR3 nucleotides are TGTGCCAGCAGCTCCTACCCGCGACTAGCGGCAAGATCAGTTTCCGGGGAGCTGTTTTTT.

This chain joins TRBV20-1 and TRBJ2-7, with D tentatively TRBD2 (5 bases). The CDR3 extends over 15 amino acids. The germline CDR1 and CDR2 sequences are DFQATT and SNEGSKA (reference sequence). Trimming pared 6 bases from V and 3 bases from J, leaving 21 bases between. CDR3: CSAPVPGYPHYEQYF. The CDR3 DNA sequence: TGCAGTGCCCCCGTCCCGGGGTATCCTCACTACGAGCAGTACTTC.

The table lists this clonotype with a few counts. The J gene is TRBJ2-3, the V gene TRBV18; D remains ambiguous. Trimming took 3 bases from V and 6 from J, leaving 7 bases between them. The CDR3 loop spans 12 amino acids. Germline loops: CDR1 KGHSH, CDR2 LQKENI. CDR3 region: CASSPGRDTQYF. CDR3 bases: TGTGCCAGCTCACCGGGCCGGGATACGCAGTATTTT.

Written as DNA, the CDR3 is TGTGCCAGCAGTTTGGGGACTAGCGGGCGGGTCGAGCAGTACTTC. This encodes CASSLGTSGRVEQYF. The chain combines TRBV27 with TRBJ2-7; 12 bases line up with TRBD2. Looked up from germline, CDR1 is MNHEY and CDR2 is SMNVEV (reference sequence). The CDR3 is made up of 15 amino acids. Trimming took 3 bases from V and 6 from J; bases not matched to a gene: 6.

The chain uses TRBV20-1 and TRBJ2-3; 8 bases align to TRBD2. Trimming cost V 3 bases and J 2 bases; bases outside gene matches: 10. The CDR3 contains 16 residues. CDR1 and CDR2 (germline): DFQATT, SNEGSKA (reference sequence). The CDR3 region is CSARVPGGVVTDTQYF. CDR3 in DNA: TGCAGTGCTAGGGTACCGGGGGGGGTCGTCACAGATACGCAGTATTTT.

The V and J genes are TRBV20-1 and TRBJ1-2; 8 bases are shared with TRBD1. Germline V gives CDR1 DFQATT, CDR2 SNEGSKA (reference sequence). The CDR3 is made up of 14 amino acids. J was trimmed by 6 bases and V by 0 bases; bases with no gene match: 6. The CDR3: CSARESQGANGYTF. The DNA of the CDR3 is TGCAGTGCTAGAGAAAGTCAGGGGGCGAATGGCTACACCTTC.

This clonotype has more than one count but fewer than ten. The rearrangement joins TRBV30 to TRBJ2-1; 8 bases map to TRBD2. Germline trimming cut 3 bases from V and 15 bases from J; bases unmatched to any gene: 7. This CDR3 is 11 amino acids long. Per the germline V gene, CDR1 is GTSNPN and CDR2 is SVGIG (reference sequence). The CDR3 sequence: CAWSDGGARFF. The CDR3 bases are TGTGCCTGGAGCGACGGGGGGGCTCGGTTCTTC.

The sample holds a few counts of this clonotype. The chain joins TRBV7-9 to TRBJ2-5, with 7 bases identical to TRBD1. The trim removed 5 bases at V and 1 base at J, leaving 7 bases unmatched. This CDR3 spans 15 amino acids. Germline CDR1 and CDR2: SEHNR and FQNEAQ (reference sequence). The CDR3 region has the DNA TGTGCCAGCAGCCCTCGACAGGGCCCCCAAGAGACCCAGTACTTC. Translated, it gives CASSPRQGPQETQYF.

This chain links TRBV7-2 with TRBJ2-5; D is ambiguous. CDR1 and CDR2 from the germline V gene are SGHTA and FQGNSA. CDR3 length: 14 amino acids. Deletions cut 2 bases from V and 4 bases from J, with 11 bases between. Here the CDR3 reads CASSLRIFGETQYF. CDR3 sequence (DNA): TGTGCCAGCAGCTTACGAATCTTTGGAGAGACCCAGTACTTC.

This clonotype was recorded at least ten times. The CDR3 reads CASSLEGQDTEAFF. In DNA, the CDR3 is TGTGCCAGCAGCCTAGAGGGACAAGACACTGAAGCTTTCTTT. The J gene is TRBJ1-1, the V gene TRBV7-2, with a weak D call TRBD1 (6 bases). The CDR3 spans 14 residues. Trimming pared 5 bases from V and 3 bases from J, leaving 13 bases between. Germline loops: CDR1 SGHTA, CDR2 FQGNSA.

The CDR3 DNA is TGTGCCAGCAGCTTAGTGGTCAACCAAGAGACCCAGTACTTC. Translating gives CASSLVVNQETQYF. The chain joins TRBV7-2 to TRBJ2-5; D unresolved. Germline V CDR1 and CDR2: SGHTA, FQGNSA. The CDR3 runs to 14 residues. Trimming took off 1 base at V and 0 bases at J, with 6 bases between the two ends.

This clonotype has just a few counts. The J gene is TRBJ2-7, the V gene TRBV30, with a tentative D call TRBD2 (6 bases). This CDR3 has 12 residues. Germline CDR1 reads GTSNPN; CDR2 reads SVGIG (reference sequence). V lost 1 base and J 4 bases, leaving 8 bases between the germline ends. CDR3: CAWSGREYEQYF. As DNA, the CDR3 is TGTGCCTGGAGTGGCCGGGAGTACGAGCAGTACTTC.

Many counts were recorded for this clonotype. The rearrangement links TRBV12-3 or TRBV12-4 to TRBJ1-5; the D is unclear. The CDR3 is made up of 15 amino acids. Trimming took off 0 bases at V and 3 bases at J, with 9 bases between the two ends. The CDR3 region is CASSLAGILNQPQHF. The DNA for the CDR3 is TGTGCCAGCAGTTTAGCAGGGATCCTCAATCAGCCCCAGCATTTT.

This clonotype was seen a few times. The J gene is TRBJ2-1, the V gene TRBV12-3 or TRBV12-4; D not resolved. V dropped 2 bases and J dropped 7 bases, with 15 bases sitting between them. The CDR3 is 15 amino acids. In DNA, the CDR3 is TGTGCCAGCAGTTTATATTCCGTTTCCGGGAATGAGCAGTTCTTC. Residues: CASSLYSVSGNEQFF.

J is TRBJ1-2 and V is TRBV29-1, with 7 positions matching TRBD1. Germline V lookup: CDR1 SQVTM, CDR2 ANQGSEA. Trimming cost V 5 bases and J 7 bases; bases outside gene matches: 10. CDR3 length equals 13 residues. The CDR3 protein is CSVISRQGGGYTF. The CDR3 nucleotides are TGCAGCGTTATTTCCCGACAGGGAGGTGGCTACACCTTC.

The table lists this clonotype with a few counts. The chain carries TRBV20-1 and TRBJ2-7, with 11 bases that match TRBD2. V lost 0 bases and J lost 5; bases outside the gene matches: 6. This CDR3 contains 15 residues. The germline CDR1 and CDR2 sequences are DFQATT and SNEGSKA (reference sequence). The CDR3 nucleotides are TGCAGTGCTAGAGATCAAGCTAGCGGGAGGCACGAGCAGTACTTC. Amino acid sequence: CSARDQASGRHEQYF.

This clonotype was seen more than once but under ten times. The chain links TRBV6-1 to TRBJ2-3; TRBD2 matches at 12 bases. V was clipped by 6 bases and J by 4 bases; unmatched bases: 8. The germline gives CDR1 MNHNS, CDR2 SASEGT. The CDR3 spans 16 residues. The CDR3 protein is CASRGLAGLLADTQYF. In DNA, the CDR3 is TGTGCCAGCAGGGGACTAGCGGGCCTACTAGCAGATACGCAGTATTTT.